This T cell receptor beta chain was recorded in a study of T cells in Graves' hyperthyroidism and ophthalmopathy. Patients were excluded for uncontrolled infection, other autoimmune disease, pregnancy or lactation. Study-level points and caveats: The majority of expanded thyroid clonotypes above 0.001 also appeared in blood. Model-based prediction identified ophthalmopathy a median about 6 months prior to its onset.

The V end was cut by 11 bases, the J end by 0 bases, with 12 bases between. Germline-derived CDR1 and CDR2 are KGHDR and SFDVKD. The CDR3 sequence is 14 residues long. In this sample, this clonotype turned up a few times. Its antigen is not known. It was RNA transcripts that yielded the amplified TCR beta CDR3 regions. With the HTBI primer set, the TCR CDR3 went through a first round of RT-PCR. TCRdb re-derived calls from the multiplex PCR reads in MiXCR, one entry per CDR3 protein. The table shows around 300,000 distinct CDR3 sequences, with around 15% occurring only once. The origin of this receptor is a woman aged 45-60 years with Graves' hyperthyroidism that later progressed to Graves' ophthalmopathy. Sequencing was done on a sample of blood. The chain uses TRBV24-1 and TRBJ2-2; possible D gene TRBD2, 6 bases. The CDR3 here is CAIKGGANTGELFF. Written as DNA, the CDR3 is TGTGCCATAAAGGGCGGGGCGAACACCGGGGAGCTGTTTTTT.